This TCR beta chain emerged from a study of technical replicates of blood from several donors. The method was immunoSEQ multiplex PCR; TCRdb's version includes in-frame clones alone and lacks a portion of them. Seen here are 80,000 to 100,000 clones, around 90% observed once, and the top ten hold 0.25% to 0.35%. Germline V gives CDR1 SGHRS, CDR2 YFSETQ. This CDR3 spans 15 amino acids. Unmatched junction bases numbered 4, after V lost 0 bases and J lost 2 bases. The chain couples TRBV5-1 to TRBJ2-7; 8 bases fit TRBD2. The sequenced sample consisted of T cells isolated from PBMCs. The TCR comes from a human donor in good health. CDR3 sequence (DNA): TGCGCCAGCAGCTTGGCCTCGGGAGGGGCCTACGAGCAGTACTTC. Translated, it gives CASSLASGGAYEQYF. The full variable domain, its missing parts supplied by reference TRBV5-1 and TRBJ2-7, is KAGVTQTPRYLIKTRGQQVTLSCSPISGHRSVSWYQQTPGQGLQFLFEYFSETQRNKGNFPGRFSGRQFSNSRSEMNVSTLELGDSALYLCASSLASGGAYEQYFGPGTRLTVT.